These 32 T cell receptor beta chains were all obtained from the same sample, sequenced in a study of a mutant IDH1 vaccine in newly diagnosed glioma. TCRdb's table, derived via immunoSEQ multiplex PCR, lists solely in-frame clones and lacks some. In the table there are roughly 120,000 clones, roughly 75% of which are singletons. Which antigens these TCRs recognize remains unknown. Stated time point: week 11, during vaccination. Vaccinated patients received 300 ug of mutant IDH1 20-mer peptide per dose, with topical imiquimod. Sequencing used PBMCs, obtained from a glioma patient whose treatment included an IDH1 peptide vaccine. Receptor source: a man in his forties with glioma.

The rearrangement joins TRBV18 to TRBJ2-2, with 7 nucleotides matching TRBD1. The CDR3 is made up of 14 amino acids. The germline V gene has CDR1 KGHSH and CDR2 LQKENI. J lost 6 bases, V lost 8 bases, and 9 bases had no gene match. In nucleotides, the CDR3 is TGTGCCAGCGGGGAGAGGGGGCTCGCCGGGGAGCTGTTTTTT. It codes for CASGERGLAGELFF.

The chain carries TRBV28 and TRBJ2-1, with D unclear. The CDR3 sequence is 13 residues long. The V and J ends lost 6 bases and 4 bases respectively, with 10 bases between them. The germline V gene has CDR1 MDHEN and CDR2 SYDVKM. The DNA for the CDR3 is TGTGCCAGCAGACGCGAAACGTACAATGAGCAGTTCTTC. Translated, it gives CASRRETYNEQFF.

This chain links TRBV27 with TRBJ2-7, with D unresolved. From germline, CDR1 is MNHEY and CDR2 SMNVEV (reference sequence). The CDR3 sequence is 13 residues long. V was clipped by 3 bases and J by 2 bases, with 8 bases between them. The CDR3 nucleotides read TGTGCCAGCAGTTTTACACCTACCTACGAGCAGTACTTC. This gives the protein CASSFTPTYEQYF.

This sequence joins TRBV5-4 and TRBJ1-2; possibly TRBD1 for D (5 bases). CDR3 length: 12 residues. Trimming took off 3 bases at V and 8 bases at J, with 11 bases between the two ends. Germline values: CDR1 SGHNT, CDR2 YYREEE (reference sequence). Written as DNA, the CDR3 is TGTGCCAGCAGCTGGGGGATTGAGGGCTACACCTTC. Protein sequence: CASSWGIEGYTF.

The chain combines TRBV2 with TRBJ2-1, with 11 bases fitting TRBD1. This CDR3 has 15 amino acids. In germline, CDR1 is SNHLY, CDR2 FYNNEI. The V and J ends lost 6 bases and 7 bases, in that order; junction bases with no gene match: 8. The CDR3 bases are TGTGCCAGCAGAGACCCGGGACAGGGGGGGAATGAGCAGTTCTTC. It specifies CASRDPGQGGNEQFF.

The CDR3 coding sequence is TGTGCCAGCAGTATGGCGGGGACAAGCACAGATACGCAGTATTTT. It yields the protein CASSMAGTSTDTQYF. V gene TRBV28 combines with J gene TRBJ2-3; TRBD1 or TRBD2 may be the D gene (6 bases each). The V gene lost 5 bases and the J gene lost 0 bases, with 12 bases spanning the gap. The germline V gene has CDR1 MDHEN and CDR2 SYDVKM. CDR3 length: 15 residues.

The gene calls are TRBV4-3 and TRBJ1-3, with 10 bases aligning to TRBD1. V gave up 3 bases and J gave up 7 bases; unmatched junction bases: 3. From germline, CDR1 is LGHNA and CDR2 YSLEER. The CDR3 is made up of 14 amino acids. CDR3 DNA sequence: TGCGCCAGCAGCCACCGGACAGGGGGTAACACCATATATTTT. Encoded protein: CASSHRTGGNTIYF.

The rearrangement uses TRBV7-8 and TRBJ2-1, with TRBD2 matching over 8 bases. Per the germline V gene, CDR1 is SGHVS and CDR2 is FQNEAQ. This CDR3 is built from 15 residues. After removal of 5 bases from V and 2 bases from J, the junction contained 5 bases not matched to a gene. As DNA, the CDR3 is TGTGCCAGCAGCCTCCAAGCGGGAGCCTACAATGAGCAGTTCTTC. Its protein is CASSLQAGAYNEQFF.

This chain joins TRBV2 and TRBJ2-7; 7 nucleotides agree with TRBD1. J lost 2 bases, V lost 6 bases, and 4 bases had no gene match. CDR3 size: 13 residues. The germline V gene has CDR1 SNHLY and CDR2 FYNNEI. CDR3 coding DNA: TGTGCCAGCAGCTCGGGACAGCCCTACGAGCAGTACTTC. This gives the protein CASSSGQPYEQYF.

This sequence joins TRBV7-2 and TRBJ1-2; perhaps TRBD1 as D (6 bases). V dropped 7 bases and J dropped 1 base, with 22 bases sitting between them. The CDR3 runs to 17 residues. Germline CDR1 is SGHTA and CDR2 is FQGNSA. This CDR3 reads CASTLGSAGGLNYGYTF. CDR3 in DNA: TGTGCCAGCACCCTAGGGTCGGCTGGGGGGCTTAACTATGGCTACACCTTC.

The chain is built from TRBV19 and TRBJ2-1; maybe TRBD2 (5 bases). CDR3 length: 10 amino acids. V lost 6 bases and J 12 bases, leaving 9 bases between the germline ends. CDR1 and CDR2 (germline): LNHDA, SQIVND (reference sequence). CDR3 DNA: TGTGCCAGTAGCGGGATGTGGCAGTTCTTC. Encoded protein: CASSGMWQFF.

The chain recombines TRBV27 with TRBJ2-3; TRBD1 might be the D (5 bases). Germline V CDR1 and CDR2: MNHEY, SMNVEV (reference sequence). This CDR3 has 13 amino acids. V was cut by 1 base and J by 4 bases, with 6 bases left in between. CDR3 coding DNA: TGTGCCAGCAGTTTATGGGGCTCAGATACGCAGTATTTT. Translation gives CASSLWGSDTQYF.

This clone is deemed medium-sized. The genes are TRBV18 and TRBJ2-1, with 14 bases aligning to TRBD2. CDR3 length: 23 amino acids. The germline V gene has CDR1 KGHSH and CDR2 LQKENI. V shed 4 bases, J shed 1 base, and the junction held 21 bases outside the gene matches. CDR3 in amino acids: CASSQFPWTGTSGSWGSYNEQFF. In DNA, the CDR3 is TGTGCCAGCTCACAATTCCCCTGGACCGGGACTAGCGGGAGTTGGGGGTCCTACAATGAGCAGTTCTTC.

This clone has more than one count but fewer than ten. The rearrangement joins TRBV30 to TRBJ1-1; tentatively, D is TRBD1 (5 bases). The CDR3 runs to 14 residues. Germline lookup yields CDR1 GTSNPN and CDR2 SVGIG (reference sequence). With 3 bases removed from V and 1 base from J, the gap between germline ends came to 12 bases. CDR3 in DNA: TGTGCCTGGAGGGGGGACCGACAGAACACTGAAGCTTTCTTT. Residues: CAWRGDRQNTEAFF.

The J gene is TRBJ1-2, the V gene TRBV9; TRBD1 matches at 7 bases. CDR1 SGDLS and CDR2 YYNGEE come from the germline V gene. J gave up 8 bases and V 0 bases, and 10 bases lay outside the gene matches. This CDR3 has 15 residues. CDR3 amino acids: CASSVETGLGKGYTF. CDR3 DNA sequence: TGTGCCAGCAGCGTAGAGACAGGGTTAGGAAAAGGCTACACCTTC.

The V and J genes are TRBV7-8 and TRBJ1-1; TRBD1 aligns across 8 bases. The CDR3 totals 14 residues. Germline loops: CDR1 SGHVS, CDR2 FQNEAQ. V trimming: 5 bases; J trimming: 7 bases; junction bases outside the gene matches: 9. CDR3: CASSPRTGPIEAFF. The CDR3 nucleotides read TGTGCCAGCAGCCCTCGGACAGGGCCCATTGAAGCTTTCTTT.

This clone was counted once. J is TRBJ1-1 and V is TRBV6-4, with a tentative D call TRBD1 (5 bases). The CDR3 length is 15 residues. Trimming shortened V by 3 bases and J by 4 bases, and 15 bases separated the two germline ends. The germline V gene encodes CDR1 MRHNA and CDR2 SNTAGT. The CDR3 bases are TGTGCCAGCAGTGATTTTTGGGGGACGGGCACTGAAGCTTTCTTT. Its translation is CASSDFWGTGTEAFF.

The chain links TRBV12-5 to TRBJ2-7; D not certain. The CDR3 has 12 amino acids. Germline V gives CDR1 LGHNT, CDR2 FRNRAP. Trimming removed 3 bases at V and 5 bases at J, with 8 bases between. In nucleotides, the CDR3 is TGTGCTAGTGGTTTAAGGCTACACGAGCAGTACTTC. It specifies CASGLRLHEQYF.

The chain couples TRBV5-6 to TRBJ2-3; 10 bases are shared with TRBD2. Germline V gives CDR1 SGHDT, CDR2 YYEEEE. The CDR3 totals 17 residues. V was pared by 4 bases and J by 3 bases, with 11 bases of the junction left unmatched. The CDR3 spells CASSPLLAGLLTDTQYF. The DNA for the CDR3 is TGTGCCAGCAGCCCATTACTAGCGGGACTGCTAACAGATACGCAGTATTTT.

This chain uses TRBV9 with TRBJ1-3, with 7 bases that match TRBD1. V gave up 9 bases and J gave up 0 bases; unmatched junction bases: 6. This CDR3 region has 14 residues. Germline-derived CDR1 and CDR2 are SGDLS and YYNGEE. The CDR3 sequence is CATSTGSSGNTIYF. CDR3 in DNA: TGTGCCACCTCGACAGGGAGCTCTGGAAACACCATATATTTT.

This chain connects TRBV19 to TRBJ2-1, with TRBD1 as a possible D gene (5 bases). The germline gives CDR1 LNHDA, CDR2 SQIVND (reference sequence). The CDR3 runs to 13 residues. V was clipped by 3 bases and J by 4 bases, with 7 bases between them. This chain's CDR3 is CASSIAGYNEQFF. The CDR3 DNA sequence: TGTGCCAGTAGTATCGCAGGGTACAATGAGCAGTTCTTC.

The rearrangement uses TRBV19 and TRBJ1-5, with unresolved D. CDR1 LNHDA and CDR2 SQIVND come from the germline V gene (reference sequence). This CDR3 is 12 amino acids long. Between the trimmed V and J ends, which lost 8 bases and 0 bases, there was a span of 5 bases. CDR3 nucleotides: TGTGCCAGTGGTTATAGCAATCAGCCCCAGCATTTT. It yields the protein CASGYSNQPQHF.

The V and J genes are TRBV5-8 and TRBJ1-6, with a tentative D call TRBD1 (5 bases). Trimming took 0 bases from V and 9 from J, leaving 10 bases between them. The CDR3 sequence is 14 residues long. Germline values: CDR1 SGHTS, CDR2 YDEGEE. The DNA of the CDR3 is TGTGCCAGCAGCTTGGGCGGGGGACCTTCACCCCTCCACTTT. Encoded protein: CASSLGGGPSPLHF.

The chain has TRBV6-1 and TRBJ2-7; no clear D. V was shortened by 4 bases and J by 5 bases, with 9 bases between the two germline ends. The germline gives CDR1 MNHNS, CDR2 SASEGT. The CDR3 covers 12 residues. CDR3 residues: CASSVTTNEQYF. The DNA of the CDR3 is TGTGCCAGCAGTGTCACGACAAACGAGCAGTACTTC.

This rearrangement joins TRBV29-1 to TRBJ1-1; possible D gene TRBD1, 5 bases. The CDR3 runs 15 residues. V dropped 4 bases and J dropped 0 bases, with 15 bases sitting between them. Germline CDR1 is SQVTM and CDR2 is ANQGSEA. CDR3 loop: CSVGRQGPMNTEAFF. As DNA, the CDR3 is TGCAGCGTTGGAAGGCAGGGCCCTATGAACACTGAAGCTTTCTTT.

The chain uses TRBV28 and TRBJ1-2; 8 nucleotides match TRBD1. V was pared by 6 bases and J by 2 bases, with 8 bases of the junction left unmatched. From germline, CDR1 is MDHEN and CDR2 SYDVKM. This CDR3 has 15 amino acids. CDR3: CASSYQGALNYGYTF. CDR3 in DNA: TGTGCCAGCAGCTATCAGGGGGCTTTGAACTATGGCTACACCTTC.

This clone was seen a handful of times. The chain couples TRBV4-1 to TRBJ1-5; the D gene is possibly TRBD1 (6 bases). V was cut by 0 bases and J by 7 bases, with 13 bases left in between. CDR1 MGHRA and CDR2 YSYEKL come from the germline V gene. This CDR3 is 15 amino acids long. The CDR3 is CASSQDLRGGQPQHF. The CDR3 coding sequence is TGCGCCAGCAGCCAAGATCTCAGGGGTGGACAGCCCCAGCATTTT.

The J gene is TRBJ1-5, the V gene TRBV15; TRBD1 matches at 8 bases. The V and J ends lost 2 bases and 1 base, in that order; junction bases with no gene match: 4. Germline-derived CDR1 and CDR2 are LNHNV and YYDKDF (reference sequence). This CDR3 has 16 residues. CDR3 nucleotides: TGTGCCACCAGCAGACCAGGACAGGGAAGCAATCAGCCCCAGCATTTT. As protein: CATSRPGQGSNQPQHF.

The chain links TRBV30 to TRBJ2-4, with D possibly TRBD1 on 6 matching bases. The V gene's germline CDR1 is GTSNPN and CDR2 SVGIG (reference sequence). This CDR3 has 12 residues. V dropped 6 bases and J dropped 6 bases, with 12 bases sitting between them. CDR3 in DNA: TGTGCCTGCGATACAGGGTCAAACATTCAGTACTTC. Its translation is CACDTGSNIQYF.

The CDR3 region has the DNA TGTGCCAGCCATCCGGGACAGGGGGACCAGCCCCAGCATTTT. Translating it yields CASHPGQGDQPQHF. This chain links TRBV2 with TRBJ1-5; 11 bases match TRBD1. V shed 8 bases, J shed 7 bases, and the junction held 7 bases outside the gene matches. There are 14 residues in the CDR3. The germline V gene encodes CDR1 SNHLY and CDR2 FYNNEI.

The CDR3 loop reads CASSLDGYYTDTQYF. CDR3 nucleotide sequence: TGTGCCAGCAGCCTTGACGGGTATTACACAGATACGCAGTATTTT. V usage is TRBV7-3 and J usage is TRBJ2-3; no clear D gene. The CDR3 spans 15 residues. Trimming pared 5 bases from V and 2 bases from J, leaving 14 bases between. Per the germline V gene, CDR1 is SGHTA and CDR2 is FQGTGA.

The chain links TRBV30 to TRBJ1-3; D ambiguous. The CDR3 sequence is 16 residues long. The ends were cut back, 2 bases at V and 2 bases at J, with 16 bases in the middle. Germline CDR1 and CDR2: GTSNPN and SVGIG (reference sequence). CDR3 sequence (DNA): TGTGCCTGGAGTCCCATGACTCTATCCACTGGAAACACCATATATTTT. It translates to CAWSPMTLSTGNTIYF.